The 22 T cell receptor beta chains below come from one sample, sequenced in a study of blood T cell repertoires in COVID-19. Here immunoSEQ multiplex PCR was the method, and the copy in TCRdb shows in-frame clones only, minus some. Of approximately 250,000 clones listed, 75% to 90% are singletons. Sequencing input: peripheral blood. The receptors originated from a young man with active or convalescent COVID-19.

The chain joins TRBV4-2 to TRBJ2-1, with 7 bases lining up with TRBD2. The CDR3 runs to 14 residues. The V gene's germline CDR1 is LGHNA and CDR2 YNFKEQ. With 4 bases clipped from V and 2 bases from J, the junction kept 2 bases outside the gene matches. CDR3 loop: CASSLRGAYNEQFF. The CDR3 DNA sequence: TGTGCCAGCAGCCTACGGGGGGCCTACAATGAGCAGTTCTTC.

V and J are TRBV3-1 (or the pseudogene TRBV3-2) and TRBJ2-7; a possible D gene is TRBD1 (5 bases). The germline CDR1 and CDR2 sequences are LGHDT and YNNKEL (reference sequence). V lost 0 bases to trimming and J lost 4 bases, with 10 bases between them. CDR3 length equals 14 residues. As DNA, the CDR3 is TGTGCCAGCAGCCAAGAAAGTAGGGGTTACGAGCAGTACTTC. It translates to CASSQESRGYEQYF.

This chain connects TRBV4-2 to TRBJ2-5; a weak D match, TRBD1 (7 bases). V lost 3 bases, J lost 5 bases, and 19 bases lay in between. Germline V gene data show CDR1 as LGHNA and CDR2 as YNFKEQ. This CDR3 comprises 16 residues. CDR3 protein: CASSHGGGSATETQYF. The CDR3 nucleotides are TGTGCCAGCAGCCACGGAGGGGGCTCAGCGACGGAGACCCAGTACTTC.

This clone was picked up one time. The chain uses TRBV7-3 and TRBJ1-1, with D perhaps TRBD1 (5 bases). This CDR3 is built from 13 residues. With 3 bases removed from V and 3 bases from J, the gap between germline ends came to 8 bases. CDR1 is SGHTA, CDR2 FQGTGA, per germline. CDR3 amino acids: CASSFPGDTEAFF. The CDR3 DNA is TGTGCCAGCAGCTTCCCGGGGGACACTGAAGCTTTCTTT.

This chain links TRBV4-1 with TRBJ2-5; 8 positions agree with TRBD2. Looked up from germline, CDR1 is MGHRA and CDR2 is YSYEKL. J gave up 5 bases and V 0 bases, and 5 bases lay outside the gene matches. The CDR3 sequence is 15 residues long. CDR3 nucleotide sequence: TGCGCCAGCAGCCAAGATTGGGCTAGCGGGGAGACCCAGTACTTC. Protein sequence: CASSQDWASGETQYF.

The chain's CDR3 is CASKGAYQETQYF. For the CDR3, the DNA is TGTGCCAGCAAGGGGGCCTACCAAGAGACCCAGTACTTC. The chain couples TRBV6-5 to TRBJ2-5, with TRBD1 identical over 7 bases. The length of the CDR3 is 13 residues. V gave up 7 bases and J gave up 0 bases; unmatched junction bases: 2. Germline V lookup: CDR1 MNHEY, CDR2 SVGAGI.

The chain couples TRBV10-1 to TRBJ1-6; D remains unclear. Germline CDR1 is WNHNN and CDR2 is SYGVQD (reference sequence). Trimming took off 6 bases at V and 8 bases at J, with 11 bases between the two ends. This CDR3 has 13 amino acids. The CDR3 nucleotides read TGCGCCAGCAGGAGGGATGGGGATTCACCCCTCCACTTT. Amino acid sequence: CASRRDGDSPLHF.

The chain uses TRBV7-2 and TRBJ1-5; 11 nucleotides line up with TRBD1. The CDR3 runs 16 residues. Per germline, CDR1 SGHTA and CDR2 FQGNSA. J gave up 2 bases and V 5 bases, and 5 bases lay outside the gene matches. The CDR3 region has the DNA TGTGCCAGCAGCCCGACGGGACAGGGGGGCAATCAGCCCCAGCATTTT. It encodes CASSPTGQGGNQPQHF. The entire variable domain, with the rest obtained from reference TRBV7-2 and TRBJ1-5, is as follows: GAGVSQSPSNKVTEKGKDVELRCDPISGHTALYWYRQSLGQGLEFLIYFQGNSAPDKSGLPSDRFSAERTGGSVSTLTIQRTQQEDSAVYLCASSPTGQGGNQPQHFGDGTRLSIL.

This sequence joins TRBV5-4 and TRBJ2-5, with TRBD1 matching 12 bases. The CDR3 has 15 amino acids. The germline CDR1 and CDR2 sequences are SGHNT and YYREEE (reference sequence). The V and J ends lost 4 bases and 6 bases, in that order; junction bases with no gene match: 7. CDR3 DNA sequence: TGTGCCAGCAGCCCTCCCGGGACAGGGGGCAAGACCCAGTACTTC. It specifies CASSPPGTGGKTQYF.

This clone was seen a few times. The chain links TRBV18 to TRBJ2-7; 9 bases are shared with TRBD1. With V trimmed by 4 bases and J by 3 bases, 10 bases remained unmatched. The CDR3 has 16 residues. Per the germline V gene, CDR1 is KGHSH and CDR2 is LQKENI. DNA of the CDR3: TGTGCCAGCTCACACAGACCGGGACAGGGAAACTACGAGCAGTACTTC. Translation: CASSHRPGQGNYEQYF.

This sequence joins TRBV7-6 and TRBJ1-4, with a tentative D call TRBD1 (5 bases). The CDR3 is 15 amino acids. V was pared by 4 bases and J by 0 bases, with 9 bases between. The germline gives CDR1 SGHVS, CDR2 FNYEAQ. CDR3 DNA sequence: TGTGCCAGCAGCTGGGCGGGGGCAACTAATGAAAAACTGTTTTTT. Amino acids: CASSWAGATNEKLFF.

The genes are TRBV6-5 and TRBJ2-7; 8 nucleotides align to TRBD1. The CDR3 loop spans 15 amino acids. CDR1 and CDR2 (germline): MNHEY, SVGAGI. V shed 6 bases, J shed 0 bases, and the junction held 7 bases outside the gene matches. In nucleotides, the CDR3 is TGTGCCAGCAGGGCAGACGGACAGGGCTCCTACGAGCAGTACTTC. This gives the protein CASRADGQGSYEQYF.

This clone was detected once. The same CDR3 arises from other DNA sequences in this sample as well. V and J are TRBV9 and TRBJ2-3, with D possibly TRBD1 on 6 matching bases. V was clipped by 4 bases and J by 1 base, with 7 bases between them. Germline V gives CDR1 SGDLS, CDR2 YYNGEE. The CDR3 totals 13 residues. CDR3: CASSRQGTDTQYF. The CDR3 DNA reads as TGTGCCAGCAGCAGACAGGGCACAGATACGCAGTATTTT.

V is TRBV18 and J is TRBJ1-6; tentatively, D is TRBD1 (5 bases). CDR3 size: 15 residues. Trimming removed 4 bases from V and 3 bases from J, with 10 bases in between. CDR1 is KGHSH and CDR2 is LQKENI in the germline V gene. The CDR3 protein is CASSRTPDYNSPLHF. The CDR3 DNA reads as TGTGCCAGCTCACGGACACCAGACTATAATTCACCCCTCCACTTT.

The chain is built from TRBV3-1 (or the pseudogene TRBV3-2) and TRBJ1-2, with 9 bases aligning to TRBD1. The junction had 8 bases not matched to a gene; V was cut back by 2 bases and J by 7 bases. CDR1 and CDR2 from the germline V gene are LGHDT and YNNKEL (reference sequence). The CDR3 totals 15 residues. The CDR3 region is CASSQHAGTGFGYTF. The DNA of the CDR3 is TGTGCCAGCAGCCAACACGCCGGGACAGGGTTTGGCTACACCTTC.

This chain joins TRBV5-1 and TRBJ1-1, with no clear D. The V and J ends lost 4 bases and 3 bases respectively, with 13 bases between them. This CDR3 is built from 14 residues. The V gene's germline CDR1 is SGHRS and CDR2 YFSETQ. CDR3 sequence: CASSGDPRDTEAFF. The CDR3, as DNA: TGCGCCAGCAGCGGAGACCCTCGGGACACTGAAGCTTTCTTT.

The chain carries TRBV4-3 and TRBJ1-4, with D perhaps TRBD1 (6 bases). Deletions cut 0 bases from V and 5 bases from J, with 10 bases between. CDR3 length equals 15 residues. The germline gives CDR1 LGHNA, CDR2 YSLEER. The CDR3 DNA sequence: TGCGCCAGCAGCCAAGATGGACAGCCCAATGAAAAACTGTTTTTT. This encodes CASSQDGQPNEKLFF.

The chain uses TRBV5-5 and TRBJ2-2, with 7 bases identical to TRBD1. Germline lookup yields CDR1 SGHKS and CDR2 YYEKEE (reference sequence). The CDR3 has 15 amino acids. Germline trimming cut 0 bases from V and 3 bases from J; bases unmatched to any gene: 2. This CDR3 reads CASSLEQGYTGELFF. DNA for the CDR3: TGTGCCAGCAGCTTGGAACAGGGGTACACCGGGGAGCTGTTTTTT.

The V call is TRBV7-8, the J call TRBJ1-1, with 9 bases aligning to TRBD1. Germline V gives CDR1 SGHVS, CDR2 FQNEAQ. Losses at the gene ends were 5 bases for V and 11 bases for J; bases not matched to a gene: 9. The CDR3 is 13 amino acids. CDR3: CASSAGTGMRAFF. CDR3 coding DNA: TGTGCCAGCAGCGCCGGGACAGGGATGAGGGCTTTCTTT.

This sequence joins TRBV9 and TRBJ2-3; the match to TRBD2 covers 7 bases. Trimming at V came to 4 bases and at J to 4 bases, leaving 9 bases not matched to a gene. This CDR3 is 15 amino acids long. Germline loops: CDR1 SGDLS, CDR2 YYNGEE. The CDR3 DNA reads TGTGCCAGCAGCCCTCGGACTAGTTCTCCAGATACGCAGTATTTT. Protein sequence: CASSPRTSSPDTQYF.

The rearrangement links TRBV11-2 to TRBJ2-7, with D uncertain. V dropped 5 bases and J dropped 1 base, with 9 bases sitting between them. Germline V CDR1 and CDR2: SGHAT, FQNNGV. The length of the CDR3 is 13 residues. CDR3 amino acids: CASSTRSSYEQYF. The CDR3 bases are TGTGCCAGCAGCACACGCTCGTCCTACGAGCAGTACTTC.

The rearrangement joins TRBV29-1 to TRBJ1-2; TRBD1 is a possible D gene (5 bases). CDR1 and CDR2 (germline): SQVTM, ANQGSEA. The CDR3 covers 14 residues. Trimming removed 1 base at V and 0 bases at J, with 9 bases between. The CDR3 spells CSVEGGVTNYGYTF. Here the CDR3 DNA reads TGCAGCGTTGAAGGGGGGGTGACTAACTATGGCTACACCTTC.